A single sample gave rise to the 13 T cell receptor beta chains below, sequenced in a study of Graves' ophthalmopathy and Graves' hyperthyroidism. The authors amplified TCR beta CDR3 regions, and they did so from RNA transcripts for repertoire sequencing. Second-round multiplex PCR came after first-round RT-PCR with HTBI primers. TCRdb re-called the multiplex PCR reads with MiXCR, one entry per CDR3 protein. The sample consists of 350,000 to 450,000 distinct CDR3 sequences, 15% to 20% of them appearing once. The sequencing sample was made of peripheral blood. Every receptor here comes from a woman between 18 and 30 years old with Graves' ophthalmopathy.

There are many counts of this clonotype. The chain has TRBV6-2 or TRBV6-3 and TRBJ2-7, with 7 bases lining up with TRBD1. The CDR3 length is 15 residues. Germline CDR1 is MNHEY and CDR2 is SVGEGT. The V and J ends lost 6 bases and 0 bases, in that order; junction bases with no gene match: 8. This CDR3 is CASSRRQGSSYEQYF. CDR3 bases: TGTGCCAGCAGCCGACGACAGGGCTCCTCCTACGAGCAGTACTTC.

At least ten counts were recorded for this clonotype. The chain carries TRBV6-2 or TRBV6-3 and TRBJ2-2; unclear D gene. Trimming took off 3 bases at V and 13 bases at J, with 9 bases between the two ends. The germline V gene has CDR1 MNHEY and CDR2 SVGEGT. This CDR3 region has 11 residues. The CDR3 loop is CASSYPPSLFF. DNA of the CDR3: TGTGCCAGCAGTTATCCCCCGTCGCTGTTTTTT.

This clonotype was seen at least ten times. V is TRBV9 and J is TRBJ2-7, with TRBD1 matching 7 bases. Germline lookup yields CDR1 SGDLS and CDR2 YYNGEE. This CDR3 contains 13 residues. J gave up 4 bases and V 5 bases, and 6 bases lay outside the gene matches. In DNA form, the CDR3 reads TGTGCCAGCAGGTCGGACAGGACTTACGAGCAGTACTTC. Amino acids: CASRSDRTYEQYF.

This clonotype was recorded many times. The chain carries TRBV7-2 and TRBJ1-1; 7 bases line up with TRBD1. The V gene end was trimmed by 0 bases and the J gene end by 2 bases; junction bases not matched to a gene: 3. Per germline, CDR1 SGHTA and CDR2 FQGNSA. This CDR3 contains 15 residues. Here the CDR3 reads CASSLAGTANTEAFF. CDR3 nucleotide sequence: TGTGCCAGCAGCTTAGCCGGGACAGCTAACACTGAAGCTTTCTTT.

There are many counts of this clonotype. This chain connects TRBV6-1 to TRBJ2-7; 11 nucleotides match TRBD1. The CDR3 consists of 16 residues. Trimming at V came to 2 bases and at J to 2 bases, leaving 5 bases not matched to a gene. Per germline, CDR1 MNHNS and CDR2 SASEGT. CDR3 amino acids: CASSELGGQGAYEQYF. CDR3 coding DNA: TGTGCCAGCAGTGAATTGGGGGGACAGGGGGCCTACGAGCAGTACTTC.

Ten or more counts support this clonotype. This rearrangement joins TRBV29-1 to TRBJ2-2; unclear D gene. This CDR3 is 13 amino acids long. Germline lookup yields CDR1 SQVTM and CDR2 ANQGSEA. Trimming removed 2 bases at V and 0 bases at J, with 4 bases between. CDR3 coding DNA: TGCAGCGTTGAATTGCCGAACACCGGGGAGCTGTTTTTT. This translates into CSVELPNTGELFF.

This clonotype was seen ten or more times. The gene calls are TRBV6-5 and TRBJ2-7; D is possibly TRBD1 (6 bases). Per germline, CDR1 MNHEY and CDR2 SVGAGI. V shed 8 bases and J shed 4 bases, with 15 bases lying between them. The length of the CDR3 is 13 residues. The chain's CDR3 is CASGGEGPYEQYF. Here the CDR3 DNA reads TGTGCCAGCGGGGGCGAAGGGCCTTACGAGCAGTACTTC.

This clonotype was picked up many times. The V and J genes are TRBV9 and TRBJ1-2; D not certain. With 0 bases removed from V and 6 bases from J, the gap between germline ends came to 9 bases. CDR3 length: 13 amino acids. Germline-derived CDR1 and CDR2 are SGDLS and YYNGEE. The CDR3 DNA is TGTGCCAGCAGCGTAGACGCCGCGGATGGCTACACCTTC. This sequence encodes CASSVDAADGYTF.

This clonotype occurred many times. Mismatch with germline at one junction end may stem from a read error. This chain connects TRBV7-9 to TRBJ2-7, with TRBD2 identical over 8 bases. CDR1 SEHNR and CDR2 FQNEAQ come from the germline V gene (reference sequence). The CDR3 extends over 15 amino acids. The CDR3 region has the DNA TGTGCCAGCAGCTTAGGGCCGGGACTAGGAAGCCGTCGGGATTTC. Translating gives CASSLGPGLGSRRDF.

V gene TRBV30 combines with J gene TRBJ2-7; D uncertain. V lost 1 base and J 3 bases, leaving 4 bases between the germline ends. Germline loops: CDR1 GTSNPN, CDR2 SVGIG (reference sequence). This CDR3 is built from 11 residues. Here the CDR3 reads CAWSAVYEQYF. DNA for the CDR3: TGTGCCTGGAGTGCGGTCTACGAGCAGTACTTC.

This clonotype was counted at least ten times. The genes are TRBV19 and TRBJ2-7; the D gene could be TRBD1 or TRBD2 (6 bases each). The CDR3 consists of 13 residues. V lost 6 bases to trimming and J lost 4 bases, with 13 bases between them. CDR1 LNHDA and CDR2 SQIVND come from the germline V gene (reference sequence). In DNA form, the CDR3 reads TGTGCCAGTAGGCGGGACAAGTCTTACGAGCAGTACTTC. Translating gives CASRRDKSYEQYF.

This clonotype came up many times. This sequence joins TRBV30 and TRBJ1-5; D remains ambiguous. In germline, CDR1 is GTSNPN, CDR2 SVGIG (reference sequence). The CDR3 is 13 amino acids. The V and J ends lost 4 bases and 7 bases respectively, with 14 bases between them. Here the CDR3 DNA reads TGTGCCTGGAATTCACTCGACGGACAGCCCCAGCATTTT. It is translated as CAWNSLDGQPQHF.

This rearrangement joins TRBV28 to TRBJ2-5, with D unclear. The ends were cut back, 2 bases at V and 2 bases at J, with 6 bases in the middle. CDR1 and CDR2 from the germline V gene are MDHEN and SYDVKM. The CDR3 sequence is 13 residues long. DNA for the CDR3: TGTGCCAGCAGTTTACCAGTACAAGAGACCCAGTACTTC. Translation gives CASSLPVQETQYF.